This TCR beta chain was sequenced in a study of cytomegalovirus exposure and HLA in healthy donors (dated by TCRdb to 2017 to 2019). In terms of the full investigation: An earlier analysis of approximately 640 of the donors reported approximately 300 Gb of sequence data and 117 million unique TCR beta sequences from about 180 million T cells. The number of donors typed differed by locus, with about 629-630 for A, B, C, DRB1 and DQB1, 522 for DQA1, 600 to 610 for DPA1, and some 440 for DPB1. Every discovery cohort repertoire had been produced on one sequencing platform. Four or five DR-DQ haplotypes were handled as single units for association and clustering because linkage in the cohort was strong. Across 398 genotyped donors of the cohort, an average of about 220,000 unique TCR beta nucleotide sequences per donor were sequenced, and 15% to 20% of those sequences were non-productive. In a later analysis, previously published TCR beta repertoires from 600 to 850 donors were re-analyzed and high-resolution HLA genotyping was added so that TCR occurrence patterns could be studied. The T cell repertoires of under 700 subjects were profiled by immunosequencing and related to cytomegalovirus serostatus. HLA typing included class I and class II loci at four-digit resolution. A separate validation cohort of some 130 different subjects was used in addition to the roughly 700-subject first cohort. In a later genetic analysis, genome-wide SNP genotypes for about three fifths of the 666 donors were used, and that subset was treated as a discovery cohort. The genetic ancestry cluster associated with self-reported Caucasian donors included 65% to 90% of the roughly 390 genotyped donors. An earlier analysis of more than 450 of the donors used high-throughput TCR beta sequencing to judge whether each TCR beta V gene segment behaved as functional or pseudogenic. Donor age, sex, ethnicity and CMV serostatus were compiled alongside the repertoire data. The study aimed to test whether cataloging public T cell receptors could reveal signatures of past pathogen exposure. High-throughput TCR immunosequencing, statistical association of individual TCRs with disease status, and machine learning were combined to predict cytomegalovirus infection status. In the later analysis, no new phenotypic data were used to find candidate immune exposures; instead, reliance was placed on TCR beta sequences and their occurrence across donors. Roughly 320 gigabases of sequencing data and around 80 million unique TCR sequences made up an early release that covered over 550 HLA-typed donors.

V loses 2 bases of germline sequence and J loses 2 bases, and the interval between the two ends is 10 bases. Via the germline V gene (reference sequence), CDR1 is MNHNY and CDR2 SVGAGI. Taken from cysteine to phenylalanine, the CDR3 has 15 residues. The read is trimmed to its CDR3 DNA, 45 bases read in frame from base 1. Here is what the overall study found, with its caveats: In vitro tests confirmed that a few of the cytomegalovirus-associated TCR beta chains recognize cytomegalovirus antigens. Immune exposure information for the cohort was limited to CMV serostatus. In a later analysis, several top co-occurrence clusters were reported to appear linked to parvovirus B19, influenza, CMV and Epstein-Barr virus. Most CMV-associated TCR beta chains appeared to be HLA-restricted in a later analysis, and the HLA associations seemed to be driven largely by CMV exposure. According to a later genetic analysis, donors in an Asian-associated ancestry cluster had fewer N-insertions in productive TCRs than the approximately 630-donor mean. The study gave a list of over 150 TCR beta chains associated with cytomegalovirus. A later analysis associated about 17,000 TCR beta sequences with specific HLA alleles at a false discovery rate of 0.05. The classifier was reported to diagnose cytomegalovirus status with high specificity and sensitivity in both the original cohort and the validation cohort. Because counts were too low, about 18 rarely observed V segments, including chromosome 9 orphons, were excluded from the earlier analysis of several hundred of the donors. In a later analysis, HLA-associated TCR beta chains showed more clonal expansion and lower generation probabilities than non-associated chains that were equally common. Because HLA typing was missing for some donors at each locus, association tests included only the typed subset. In a later analysis, TCR association rates were found to vary across HLA loci, with the most associated TCRs seen for DRB1 alleles and the fewest for HLA-C alleles. Across donors, most TCR sequences were observed very rarely, whereas some public TCRs were present in many individuals. The authors suggested that the approach could potentially be generalized to other disease states and immunological phenotypes. When HLA alleles, especially DR and DQ, strongly co-occurred, TCR associations were difficult to assign to individual alleles. A further reported finding was that TCR beta sequences accurately predicted the HLA-A and HLA-B alleles for most subjects in the first cohort. V-gene and J-gene trimming of TCR beta chains was associated with a missense DCLRE1C variant in a later genetic analysis, and the association was replicated in an independent cohort. Sequencing depth was assumed to be roughly uniform across donors in the presence/absence analyses, though that assumption may not hold. In this cohort, only TCR beta chains were sequenced, and detectable features were limited by the absence of alpha or paired-chain data. Because the 87-base-pair reads could not distinguish some IMGT-functional V segments, including TRBV6-2 and TRBV6-3, those segments were excluded. Correlated functional status among segregating V segments might reflect linkage disequilibrium, but an unknown experimental factor could not be ruled out. An earlier analysis of some 590 of the donors showed that most TCR beta V segments appeared in productive rearrangements either about 87% or about 30% of the time, which broadly matched IMGT annotations. The sequencing pipeline was judged likely to have produced a cluster of highly shared sequence variants as a technical artifact.

The cohort was made up of roughly 670 healthy bone marrow donors. All cohort members were sampled while nominally healthy, although unrecorded immune exposures were likely present. The donor was CMV seropositive and was included in the group of 250 to 350 seropositive cohort members. Every donor gave a peripheral blood sample, and the peripheral blood mononuclear cells from that sample were used for TCR beta sequencing. The Qiagen DNeasy Blood Extraction Kit was used to extract genomic DNA from the blood cell samples. Library preparation was by the immunoSEQ multiplex PCR assay. The multiplex PCR relied on a mix of 60 forward primers for TCR Vbeta segments and 13 reverse primers for TCR Jbeta segments. The CDR3 region of rearranged TCR beta genes was amplified from genomic DNA by a multiplex PCR assay. Amplified TCR beta libraries were sequenced as 87-base-pair reads on the Illumina HiSeq System. Per the source publication's procedure: Across the 666 repertoires, a later analysis counted approximately 83 million unique TCR beta chains, around 11 million of which were shared by at least two donors. Raw reads were error-corrected and collapsed into unique sequences by a nearest-neighbor algorithm in which closely related sequences were merged to remove PCR and sequencing errors. To assign V, D and J gene segments, CDR3 sequences were aligned to IMGT reference sequences. For a sequence to be retained, at least a six-nucleotide match to both a V gene segment and a J gene segment was required. A rearrangement counted as productive if the CDR3 had no stop codons and remained in frame with V and J, and every other rearrangement counted as non-productive. Following IMGT convention, CDR3 was defined as the stretch from the second conserved V-encoded cysteine up to the conserved J-encoded phenylalanine. In an earlier analysis of around 540 of the donors, sequences lacking an unambiguous match to a single V gene segment were excluded. In an earlier analysis of around 600 of the donors, V segments were called functional above 56.7% productive rearrangements and were called segregating when the between-donor standard deviation exceeded 5%. To diagnose cytomegalovirus status from the catalog of TCR beta chain sequences, a statistical classification framework was built. In a later analysis, TCR nucleotide sequences were compared against IMGT/GENE-DB human TR gene sequences so that V and J genes could be assigned. A later analysis assigned CDR3 sequences and most-parsimonious VDJ recombination scenarios with the TCRdist pipeline. In a later analysis, each TCR beta chain was defined by its CDR3 amino acid sequence together with its V-gene family, and reads lacking a unique V-gene family were excluded. To address suspected cross-contamination and a sequencing artifact, a later analysis removed 592 highly shared, low-generation-probability nucleotide sequences. In a later analysis, a clonal expansion index was calculated for each public chain from normalized within-repertoire ranks of inferred template counts. Generation probabilities in a later analysis came from a VDJ recombination model fitted to out-of-frame rearrangements, and those results were checked against IGoR. A later analysis scored TCR-TCR, TCR-HLA and TCR-CMV co-occurrence with hypergeometric tests, applying a repertoire-size bias correction to TCR pairs. In a later analysis, false discovery rates were estimated by permuting HLA or CMV assignments 20 times. In a later analysis, co-occurring TCRs were grouped using DBSCAN, with TCRdist sequence similarity added in when clustering inside HLA-allele-positive subsets. Repertoires with fewer than 30,000 or more than 120,000 public chains were left out of co-occurrence clustering, as were a handful of repertoires with anomalous nucleotide sharing. TCRdb's version of the immuneACCESS table is confined to in-frame rearrangements and falls short of the full clone set. An unresolved V gene accounts for under half of the shortfall where checked; the remainder is of unknown origin. D and trimming were read from the DNA, whereas the V and J calls and clone size are those reported in that table. The sample table shows about 150,000 clones, and about 60% are seen once. The top ten clones comprise 6% to 8.5% of the sample.

This clone was counted at least ten times. Its antigen remains undetermined. No much larger clonotype is one base removed from it; base qualities were not supplied. The clonotype originates from a woman aged 60-75 years in good health and CMV-seropositive. Sequencing input: PBMCs. This chain joins TRBV6-6 to TRBJ1-3; possibly the D gene is TRBD1, per 6 matching bases. CDR3 loop: CASSYGGGPGNTIYF. The nucleotide sequence reads TGTGCCAGCAGTTACGGGGGGGGGCCTGGAAACACCATATATTTT.